The 29 T cell receptor beta chains listed next were all sequenced from one sample in a study of blood T cell repertoires in COVID-19. Only in-frame clones appear in the TCRdb table, and some are missing; sequencing was by immunoSEQ multiplex PCR. In the table there are about 100,000 clones, 80% to 95% of which are singletons. Sequencing input: peripheral blood. The receptors here all came from a man in his sixties or seventies with acute or convalescent COVID-19.

The chain combines TRBV3-1 (or the pseudogene TRBV3-2) with TRBJ2-7; no reliable D call. CDR1 and CDR2 from the germline V gene are LGHDT and YNNKEL (reference sequence). This CDR3 comprises 12 residues. Trimming shortened V by 1 base and J by 3 bases, and 4 bases separated the two germline ends. CDR3 protein: CASSQVGYEQYF. DNA for the CDR3: TGTGCCAGCAGCCAAGTCGGCTACGAGCAGTACTTC.

This clone came up once. This chain links TRBV6-6 with TRBJ2-2, with D perhaps TRBD1 (6 bases). The CDR3 runs 13 residues. Trimming stripped 6 bases from V and 8 bases from J, with 13 bases between. Germline V gives CDR1 MNHNY, CDR2 SVGAGI (reference sequence). CDR3 bases: TGTGCCAGCAGCACTGACAGGTTTGGGGAGCTGTTTTTT. It is translated as CASSTDRFGELFF.

This chain joins TRBV9 and TRBJ2-1; TRBD2 aligns across 9 bases. The V gene's germline CDR1 is SGDLS and CDR2 YYNGEE. This CDR3 region has 15 residues. Trimming at V came to 4 bases and at J to 4 bases, leaving 6 bases not matched to a gene. CDR3 protein: CASSLGGRGYNEQFF. CDR3 nucleotide sequence: TGTGCCAGCAGCCTCGGCGGGAGGGGATACAATGAGCAGTTCTTC.

In regard to this clone: This sample includes further DNA sequences coding for the same CDR3. V is TRBV7-2 and J is TRBJ2-7; D is unresolved. CDR3 length: 12 residues. Trimming removed 3 bases from V and 3 bases from J, with 6 bases in between. Germline lookup yields CDR1 SGHTA and CDR2 FQGNSA. This chain's CDR3 is CASSFSGYEQYF. The CDR3 DNA follows: TGTGCCAGCAGCTTTTCGGGCTACGAGCAGTACTTC.

The chain joins TRBV14 to TRBJ2-1, with 10 bases fitting TRBD2. Trimming took 1 base from V and 5 from J; bases not matched to a gene: 8. The length of the CDR3 is 17 residues. Looked up from germline, CDR1 is SGHDN and CDR2 is FVKESK. For the CDR3, the DNA is TGTGCCAGCAGCCAAGGGAACCTAGCGGGGGCAGACAATGAGCAGTTCTTC. Amino acids: CASSQGNLAGADNEQFF. Based on the CDR3 plus reference TRBV14 and TRBJ2-1, the full variable domain is EAGVTQFPSHSVIEKGQTVTLRCDPISGHDNLYWYRRVMGKEIKFLLHFVKESKQDESGMPNNRFLAERTGGTYSTLKVQPAELEDSGVYFCASSQGNLAGADNEQFFGPGTRLTVL.

The V call is TRBV11-2, the J call TRBJ2-3; TRBD2 matches 8 bases. The CDR3 totals 14 residues. Losses at the gene ends were 5 bases for V and 1 base for J; bases not matched to a gene: 2. The germline gives CDR1 SGHAT, CDR2 FQNNGV. In DNA form, the CDR3 reads TGTGCCAGCAGCCCGACTAGCGGCACAGATACGCAGTATTTT. This sequence encodes CASSPTSGTDTQYF. Based on the CDR3 plus reference TRBV11-2 and TRBJ2-3, the full variable domain is EAGVAQSPRYKIIEKRQSVAFWCNPISGHATLYWYQQILGQGPKLLIQFQNNGVVDDSQLPKDRFSAERLKGVDSTLKIQPAKLEDSAVYLCASSPTSGTDTQYFGPGTRLTVL.

This clone appeared once. V gene TRBV5-4 combines with J gene TRBJ2-5, with D possibly being TRBD2 (5 bases). This CDR3 is 14 amino acids long. The V gene's germline CDR1 is SGHNT and CDR2 YYREEE (reference sequence). With 4 bases removed from V and 1 base from J, the gap between germline ends came to 11 bases. Written as DNA, the CDR3 is TGTGCCAGCAGCCCATCTAGCTCCCAAGAGACCCAGTACTTC. Amino acid sequence: CASSPSSSQETQYF.

The chain employs TRBV14 and TRBJ2-2; D perhaps matches TRBD2 (5 bases). Germline V gives CDR1 SGHDN, CDR2 FVKESK. V gave up 0 bases and J gave up 7 bases, with 18 bases separating them. The CDR3 covers 17 residues. CDR3 region: CASSQDSTRGRVGELFF. CDR3 DNA sequence: TGTGCCAGCAGCCAAGATTCGACCCGAGGGCGAGTCGGGGAGCTGTTTTTT.

CDR3 sequence (DNA): TGTGCCAGCAGGCCCCCACAGAGTTCCTACAATGAGCAGTTCTTC. Its translation is CASRPPQSSYNEQFF. The chain recombines TRBV28 with TRBJ2-1, with D hard to call. This CDR3 contains 15 residues. With 6 bases removed from V and 1 base from J, the gap between germline ends came to 13 bases. CDR1 and CDR2 from the germline V gene are MDHEN and SYDVKM.

The chain carries TRBV14 and TRBJ1-1; D remains ambiguous. Trimming removed 0 bases at V and 0 bases at J, with 8 bases between. The germline V gene encodes CDR1 SGHDN and CDR2 FVKESK. The CDR3 has 15 residues. CDR3 bases: TGTGCCAGCAGCCAAGAGGCTTTCCTGAACACTGAAGCTTTCTTT. Its protein product is CASSQEAFLNTEAFF.

In its sample, this clone was seen once. The chain employs TRBV6-5 and TRBJ2-5; tentative D call: TRBD2 (7 bases). Deletions cut 2 bases from V and 5 bases from J, with 15 bases between. CDR1 MNHEY and CDR2 SVGAGI come from the germline V gene. The CDR3 is 15 residues long. The CDR3 DNA sequence: TGTGCCAGCAGTTACGGGGGCGGGAGCCGGGAGACCCAGTACTTC. The encoded protein is CASSYGGGSRETQYF.

This chain connects TRBV6-5 to TRBJ1-1, with D possibly TRBD1 on 5 matching bases. V lost 5 bases and J 7 bases, leaving 17 bases between the germline ends. CDR3 length: 14 residues. Germline loops: CDR1 MNHEY, CDR2 SVGAGI. The CDR3 sequence: CASSRNRNPGEAFF. CDR3 DNA: TGTGCCAGCAGTCGAAACAGGAACCCAGGTGAAGCTTTCTTT.

The chain couples TRBV5-1 to TRBJ2-1, with 8 bases fitting TRBD2. The V segment lost 6 bases and the J segment 4 bases; nucleotides outside the gene matches: 9. CDR1 and CDR2 (germline): SGHRS, YFSETQ. The CDR3 is made up of 15 amino acids. CDR3 loop: CASTFAGGLYNEQFF. The CDR3, as DNA: TGCGCCAGCACTTTCGCGGGAGGACTTTACAATGAGCAGTTCTTC. Based on the CDR3 plus reference TRBV5-1 and TRBJ2-1, the full variable domain is KAGVTQTPRYLIKTRGQQVTLSCSPISGHRSVSWYQQTPGQGLQFLFEYFSETQRNKGNFPGRFSGRQFSNSRSEMNVSTLELGDSALYLCASTFAGGLYNEQFFGPGTRLTVL.

V and J are TRBV6-1 and TRBJ1-4, with D hard to call. Trimming removed 0 bases from V and 6 bases from J, with 17 bases in between. CDR1 and CDR2 (germline): MNHNS, SASEGT. The CDR3 totals 17 residues. The CDR3: CASSEAVQPVADEKLFF. CDR3 nucleotide sequence: TGTGCCAGCAGTGAAGCGGTTCAACCGGTAGCGGATGAAAAACTGTTTTTT.

The chain carries TRBV2 and TRBJ2-2; 10 bases fit TRBD2. Germline V CDR1 and CDR2: SNHLY, FYNNEI. The CDR3 has 18 residues. V was clipped by 2 bases and J by 0 bases; unmatched bases: 6. CDR3 sequence (DNA): TGTGCCAGCAGTGAACTCATTAGCGGGGGGTCGAACACCGGGGAGCTGTTTTTT. It specifies CASSELISGGSNTGELFF.

The rearrangement joins TRBV5-4 to TRBJ2-1; tentatively, D is TRBD1 (8 bases). Germline CDR1 SGHNT, CDR2 YYREEE (reference sequence). The CDR3 covers 14 residues. V was shortened by 3 bases and J by 10 bases, with 17 bases between the two germline ends. CDR3 residues: CASSWGTGLGEQFF. CDR3 sequence (DNA): TGTGCCAGCAGCTGGGGGACAGGACTAGGGGAGCAGTTCTTC.

The rearrangement uses TRBV29-1 and TRBJ1-1; 8 bases fit TRBD1. V was clipped by 3 bases and J by 4 bases; unmatched bases: 4. This CDR3 spans 13 amino acids. CDR1 is SQVTM, CDR2 ANQGSEA, per germline. DNA for the CDR3: TGCAGCGTTGACAGGGGGCGAGGCACTGAAGCTTTCTTT. Encoded protein: CSVDRGRGTEAFF.

The V call is TRBV5-1, the J call TRBJ2-3, with 7 bases matching TRBD2. Germline V lookup: CDR1 SGHRS, CDR2 YFSETQ. Losses at the gene ends were 4 bases for V and 1 base for J; bases not matched to a gene: 6. The CDR3 has 15 residues. CDR3 loop: CASSPRLAGTDTQYF. The CDR3 DNA follows: TGCGCCAGCAGCCCAAGACTAGCAGGCACAGATACGCAGTATTTT.

J is TRBJ1-1 and V is TRBV28; the D gene is possibly TRBD1 (6 bases). Trimming shortened V by 6 bases and J by 6 bases, and 11 bases separated the two germline ends. The CDR3 length is 12 residues. CDR1 and CDR2 (germline): MDHEN, SYDVKM. The CDR3 DNA reads as TGTGCCAGCAGCCAACAGGGCGCTGAAGCTTTCTTT. It encodes CASSQQGAEAFF.

The chain is built from TRBV25-1 and TRBJ1-2; D gene ambiguous. Germline V CDR1 and CDR2: MGHDK, SYGVNS. The CDR3 is 14 residues long. V gave up 1 base and J gave up 8 bases, with 14 bases separating them. The CDR3 sequence is CASSESKTTRGYTF. CDR3 nucleotides: TGTGCCAGCAGTGAATCCAAGACGACCAGGGGCTACACCTTC.

CDR3 sequence reads: CASNYGQGETQYF. In DNA, the CDR3 is TGCGCCAGCAACTACGGACAGGGTGAGACCCAGTACTTC. The rearrangement links TRBV5-1 to TRBJ2-5; TRBD1 aligns across 8 bases. The germline V gene has CDR1 SGHRS and CDR2 YFSETQ. The CDR3 has 13 residues. After removal of 6 bases from V and 5 bases from J, the junction contained 6 bases not matched to a gene.

The rearrangement uses TRBV27 and TRBJ2-3, with TRBD1 matching over 10 bases. Germline values: CDR1 MNHEY, CDR2 SMNVEV (reference sequence). The CDR3 sequence is 15 residues long. The V segment lost 6 bases and the J segment 1 base; nucleotides outside the gene matches: 4. The CDR3 spells CASRPGTGGTDTQYF. DNA of the CDR3: TGTGCCAGCAGGCCCGGGACAGGGGGCACAGATACGCAGTATTTT.

This clone appeared a few times. The chain couples TRBV5-1 to TRBJ2-7, with TRBD1 matching over 9 bases. This CDR3 has 15 amino acids. The junction had 2 bases not matched to a gene; V was cut back by 0 bases and J by 1 base. CDR1 is SGHRS and CDR2 is YFSETQ in the germline V gene. CDR3 in amino acids: CASSLVGTGSYEQYF. As DNA, the CDR3 is TGCGCCAGCAGCTTGGTCGGGACAGGGTCCTACGAGCAGTACTTC. Drawing the rest from reference TRBV5-1 and TRBJ2-7, the complete variable domain is KAGVTQTPRYLIKTRGQQVTLSCSPISGHRSVSWYQQTPGQGLQFLFEYFSETQRNKGNFPGRFSGRQFSNSRSEMNVSTLELGDSALYLCASSLVGTGSYEQYFGPGTRLTVT.

The gene calls are TRBV6-6 and TRBJ1-1; a weak D match, TRBD1 (6 bases). The V end was cut by 7 bases, the J end by 5 bases, with 17 bases between. The CDR3 sequence is 14 residues long. Looked up from germline, CDR1 is MNHNY and CDR2 is SVGAGI (reference sequence). CDR3 sequence reads: CASTKGGGGTEAFF. CDR3 bases: TGTGCCAGCACCAAAGGGGGGGGAGGGACTGAAGCTTTCTTT.

The chain combines TRBV27 with TRBJ1-1; 7 bases map to TRBD1. Unmatched junction bases numbered 11, after V lost 8 bases and J lost 5 bases. Germline V gene lookup returns CDR1 MNHEY and CDR2 SMNVEV (reference sequence). The CDR3 contains 14 residues. DNA for the CDR3: TGTGCCAGCCACCAGGGGCAGGGGGTAACTGAAGCTTTCTTT. It yields the protein CASHQGQGVTEAFF.

This sequence joins TRBV5-8 and TRBJ1-1, with a possible D match to TRBD1 (5 bases). This CDR3 region has 17 residues. V was clipped by 2 bases and J by 0 bases, with 17 bases between them. Germline assignment: CDR1 SGHTS and CDR2 YDEGEE. The CDR3 bases are TGTGCCAGCAGCTTCTTGGCTGGGGGGGGATTGAACACTGAAGCTTTCTTT. Translation: CASSFLAGGGLNTEAFF.

The gene calls are TRBV6-6 and TRBJ1-1, with D unresolved. CDR1 is MNHNY and CDR2 is SVGAGI in the germline V gene (reference sequence). Trimming removed 5 bases from V and 1 base from J, with 14 bases in between. The CDR3 loop spans 15 amino acids. The CDR3 bases are TGTGCCAGCAGTCAATTCCCAACTGGGAACACTGAAGCTTTCTTT. Protein sequence: CASSQFPTGNTEAFF.

This rearrangement joins TRBV4-3 to TRBJ2-7, with 8 bases matching TRBD1. CDR3 size: 15 residues. Germline loops: CDR1 LGHNA, CDR2 YSLEER. V was pared by 3 bases and J by 3 bases, with 7 bases of the junction left unmatched. CDR3 sequence (DNA): TGCGCCAGCAGCCACTCGGACAGGGACCTCTACGAGCAGTACTTC. Amino acid sequence: CASSHSDRDLYEQYF.

CDR3 in amino acids: CASWTVLQPQHF. CDR3 nucleotides: TGTGCCAGCTGGACAGTCCTTCAGCCCCAGCATTTT. This sequence joins TRBV28 and TRBJ1-5; D might be TRBD1 (6 bases). Germline CDR1 reads MDHEN; CDR2 reads SYDVKM. The CDR3 loop spans 12 amino acids. Trimming pared 8 bases from V and 6 bases from J, leaving 11 bases between.